This T cell receptor beta chain stems from a study of shared clonotypes between healthy human individuals. General study results and limits: Of the naive CD4 clonotypes, around 4.9% were shared across four donors.

This clone has a handful of counts. The antigen is unknown. The CDR3 is made up of 17 amino acids. The V end was cut by 8 bases, the J end by 1 base, with 21 bases between. Per the germline V gene, CDR1 is SGHRS and CDR2 is YFSETQ. The protocol was immunoSEQ multiplex PCR, while the TCRdb copy is restricted to in-frame clones and leaves out a portion. The sample holds over a million clones, about four fifths seen once. CD4+ cells yielded CD45RA+ naive and CD45RA-negative memory subsets. The sample was memory CD4+ T cells from PBMCs. Subset defined: CD45RA-negative fraction. The rearrangement joins TRBV5-1 to TRBJ2-2; the D is unclear. The receptor's source is a man aged 18 to 30 in good health. Some clones in this sample may be carry-over from other donors' samples. In DNA form, the CDR3 reads TGCGCCAGTTCCCACCCCGCGCTGGGTTGGAACACCGGGGAGCTGTTTTTT. Amino acid sequence: CASSHPALGWNTGELFF. The full variable domain, its missing parts supplied by reference TRBV5-1 and TRBJ2-2, is KAGVTQTPRYLIKTRGQQVTLSCSPISGHRSVSWYQQTPGQGLQFLFEYFSETQRNKGNFPGRFSGRQFSNSRSEMNVSTLELGDSALYLCASSHPALGWNTGELFFGEGSRLTVL.